One and the same sample provided the 24 T cell receptor beta chains below, sequenced in a study of blood T cell repertoires in COVID-19. Sequencing used immunoSEQ multiplex PCR; TCRdb keeps in-frame clones, though not all of them. This table has more than 200,000 clones, roughly 80% appearing once. The sequencing sample was made of peripheral blood. These receptors were collected from a man between 45 and 60 years old with active or convalescent COVID-19.

This chain links TRBV2 with TRBJ1-4, with 9 bases that match TRBD1. Per the germline V gene, CDR1 is SNHLY and CDR2 is FYNNEI. V shed 6 bases and J 4 bases; nucleotides not matched to a gene: 0. The CDR3 contains 13 residues. CDR3 region: CASRTGGNEKLFF. The CDR3 DNA is TGTGCCAGCAGGACAGGGGGTAATGAAAAACTGTTTTTT. Full variable domain (rest looked up from reference TRBV2 and TRBJ1-4): EPEVTQTPSHQVTQMGQEVILRCVPISNHLYFYWYRQILGQKVEFLVSFYNNEISEKSEIFDDQFSVERPDGSNFTLKIRSTKLEDSAMYFCASRTGGNEKLFFGSGTQLSVL.

This clone showed up just once. The chain employs TRBV15 and TRBJ2-3; TRBD2 aligns across 9 bases. Germline-derived CDR1 and CDR2 are LNHNV and YYDKDF (reference sequence). V lost 0 bases to trimming and J lost 2 bases; unmatched junction nucleotides: 3. The CDR3 covers 16 residues. DNA for the CDR3: TGTGCCACCAGCAGAGATTTAGCGGGGGTCACAGATACGCAGTATTTT. Protein product: CATSRDLAGVTDTQYF.

The CDR3 DNA follows: TGTGCCAGCAGCGTAGACAGGAACACTGAAGCTTTCTTT. It is translated as CASSVDRNTEAFF. The chain joins TRBV6-5 to TRBJ1-1, with D possibly TRBD1 on 5 matching bases. Trimming took 6 bases from V and 1 from J, leaving 9 bases between them. Germline loops: CDR1 MNHEY, CDR2 SVGAGI. The CDR3 extends over 13 amino acids.

The chain recombines TRBV7-6 with TRBJ1-4; 7 bases map to TRBD1. The V gene end was trimmed by 2 bases and the J gene end by 9 bases; junction bases not matched to a gene: 9. This CDR3 is 15 amino acids long. Germline CDR1 reads SGHVS; CDR2 reads FNYEAQ. CDR3 coding DNA: TGTGCCAGCAGCTTATCGGGGCAGGGGGATAAAAAACTGTTTTTT. Translating it yields CASSLSGQGDKKLFF.

Only one count was recorded for this clone. The CDR3 nucleotides read TGCGCCAGCAGTCGTAAACGGGGACAGAATAAACGAGGGCAGTACTTC. Encoded protein: CASSRKRGQNKRGQYF. The chain employs TRBV10-1 and TRBJ2-7, with TRBD1 matching 7 bases. This CDR3 spans 16 amino acids. From germline, CDR1 is WNHNN and CDR2 SYGVQD (reference sequence). J was trimmed by 9 bases and V by 5 bases; bases with no gene match: 19.

The V gene is TRBV14, the J gene TRBJ2-4; maybe TRBD2 (6 bases). V shed 3 bases and J shed 4 bases, with 10 bases lying between them. Germline V gene sequence: CDR1 SGHDN, CDR2 FVKESK. The CDR3 extends over 14 amino acids. CDR3 loop: CASSQVAAKNIQYF. The CDR3 nucleotides are TGTGCCAGCAGCCAGGTAGCGGCTAAAAACATTCAGTACTTC.

The V gene is TRBV6-5, the J gene TRBJ1-1; D ambiguous. CDR3 size: 11 residues. V lost 5 bases and J 6 bases, leaving 7 bases between the germline ends. CDR1 and CDR2 from the germline V gene are MNHEY and SVGAGI. CDR3 loop: CASSTPAEAFF. The CDR3 nucleotides read TGTGCCAGCAGTACGCCGGCTGAAGCTTTCTTT.

V usage is TRBV5-1 and J usage is TRBJ2-7, with D unclear. Germline V gives CDR1 SGHRS, CDR2 YFSETQ. This CDR3 spans 13 amino acids. Between the trimmed V and J ends, which lost 0 bases and 5 bases, there was a span of 9 bases. The CDR3 spells CASSLGRHDEQYF. In DNA form, the CDR3 reads TGCGCCAGCAGCTTGGGTCGACATGACGAGCAGTACTTC. The full variable domain, in which reference TRBV5-1 and TRBJ2-7 provide the parts outside the CDR3, is KAGVTQTPRYLIKTRGQQVTLSCSPISGHRSVSWYQQTPGQGLQFLFEYFSETQRNKGNFPGRFSGRQFSNSRSEMNVSTLELGDSALYLCASSLGRHDEQYFGPGTRLTVT.

The J gene is TRBJ2-7, the V gene TRBV14; 10 positions agree with TRBD2. This CDR3 has 14 residues. Germline loops: CDR1 SGHDN, CDR2 FVKESK. Trimming removed 3 bases from V and 4 bases from J; junction bases left unmatched: 3. CDR3 in DNA: TGTGCCAGCAGCCAGCTAGCGGGGGCTTACGAGCAGTACTTC. This sequence encodes CASSQLAGAYEQYF.

This clone was recorded once. V usage is TRBV18 and J usage is TRBJ1-2; D is possibly TRBD1 (6 bases). CDR1 and CDR2 from the germline V gene are KGHSH and LQKENI. V gave up 2 bases and J gave up 4 bases, with 14 bases separating them. The CDR3 contains 15 residues. CDR3 sequence (DNA): TGTGCCAGCTCACCATCGGCAGGGGCTGGCTATGGCTACACCTTC. Encoded protein: CASSPSAGAGYGYTF.

Note on this clone: This sample also contains other DNA sequences that code for the same CDR3. This chain connects TRBV9 to TRBJ2-7; TRBD2 matches 12 bases. The germline V gene encodes CDR1 SGDLS and CDR2 YYNGEE. The CDR3 contains 14 residues. With V trimmed by 4 bases and J by 4 bases, 3 bases remained unmatched. As DNA, the CDR3 is TGTGCCAGCAGCTTCGGGACTAGCGGGTACGAGCAGTACTTC. This sequence encodes CASSFGTSGYEQYF.

The V call is TRBV30, the J call TRBJ2-7, with TRBD1 identical over 8 bases. Trimming cost V 3 bases and J 6 bases; bases outside gene matches: 7. The CDR3 is made up of 13 amino acids. Per the germline V gene, CDR1 is GTSNPN and CDR2 is SVGIG (reference sequence). Here the CDR3 DNA reads TGTGCCTGGAGCGCGGACAGGGCCCGCGAGCAGTACTTC. It encodes CAWSADRAREQYF.

The chain joins TRBV5-6 to TRBJ1-4; tentative D call: TRBD1 (5 bases). This CDR3 is built from 15 residues. Germline V lookup: CDR1 SGHDT, CDR2 YYEEEE. V lost 0 bases to trimming and J lost 5 bases, with 11 bases between them. DNA of the CDR3: TGTGCCAGCAGCTTGGTAGCAGGGATAAATGAAAAACTGTTTTTT. It is translated as CASSLVAGINEKLFF.

The J gene is TRBJ2-2, the V gene TRBV27; TRBD1 matches 8 bases. The V gene end was trimmed by 9 bases and the J gene end by 6 bases; junction bases not matched to a gene: 9. From germline, CDR1 is MNHEY and CDR2 SMNVEV (reference sequence). CDR3 length equals 14 residues. CDR3 DNA sequence: TGTGCCAGTCGGCAGGGGGCATTGGCCGGGGAGCTGTTTTTT. This translates into CASRQGALAGELFF.

The chain uses TRBV12-3 or TRBV12-4 and TRBJ2-3; TRBD1 agrees at 7 bases. There are 13 residues in the CDR3. Trimming at V came to 7 bases and at J to 3 bases, leaving 4 bases not matched to a gene. The CDR3 spells CASNKQGTDTQYF. In DNA, the CDR3 is TGTGCCAGCAACAAACAGGGGACAGATACGCAGTATTTT.

V gene TRBV2 combines with J gene TRBJ1-2; D may be TRBD1 (5 bases). CDR1 is SNHLY and CDR2 is FYNNEI in the germline V gene. V was pared by 3 bases and J by 7 bases, with 18 bases between. There are 15 residues in the CDR3. CDR3 nucleotide sequence: TGTGCCAGCAGTGAGGTATCAGGGATTAATTCTGGCTACACCTTC. It is translated as CASSEVSGINSGYTF.

The chain has TRBV29-1 and TRBJ2-1, with D maybe TRBD1 (5 bases). Looked up from germline, CDR1 is SQVTM and CDR2 is ANQGSEA. The length of the CDR3 is 13 residues. Trimming removed 7 bases at V and 10 bases at J, with 20 bases between. The CDR3 reads CSAALRDAREQFF. The CDR3 bases are TGCAGCGCTGCCCTCAGGGATGCACGGGAGCAGTTCTTC.

The rearrangement joins TRBV4-3 to TRBJ1-3, with 7 bases matching TRBD1. Germline CDR1 is LGHNA and CDR2 is YSLEER. This CDR3 spans 14 amino acids. V trimming: 0 bases; J trimming: 9 bases; junction bases outside the gene matches: 5. CDR3 amino acids: CASSQDRGFGTIYF. DNA of the CDR3: TGCGCCAGCAGCCAAGACAGGGGGTTTGGCACCATATATTTT.

The V and J genes are TRBV18 and TRBJ1-2; 10 bases match TRBD1. V trimming: 6 bases; J trimming: 4 bases; junction bases outside the gene matches: 8. This CDR3 has 15 amino acids. Germline values: CDR1 KGHSH, CDR2 LQKENI. DNA for the CDR3: TGTGCCAGCTCGGGCGGGACAGGGGTCGGCTATGGCTACACCTTC. Amino acid sequence: CASSGGTGVGYGYTF.

This rearrangement joins TRBV2 to TRBJ1-2; 9 bases fit TRBD1. The J segment lost 8 bases and the V segment lost 4 bases, leaving 11 bases of the junction unmatched. CDR3 length: 15 amino acids. The germline gives CDR1 SNHLY, CDR2 FYNNEI. Here the CDR3 DNA reads TGTGCCAGCAGTGTTCCGGGACAGGGTCTCGGAGGCTACACCTTC. Protein product: CASSVPGQGLGGYTF.

The chain uses TRBV12-3 or TRBV12-4 and TRBJ2-5; TRBD2 is a possible D gene (6 bases). This CDR3 has 13 residues. Trimming removed 3 bases from V and 5 bases from J, with 10 bases in between. DNA for the CDR3: TGTGCCAGCAGTTTGGCGGGGACCGAGACCCAGTACTTC. Translated, it gives CASSLAGTETQYF.

This clone was counted a single time. The chain links TRBV7-9 to TRBJ1-6; no reliable D call. The V gene's germline CDR1 is SEHNR and CDR2 FQNEAQ (reference sequence). This CDR3 contains 14 residues. The ends were cut back, 5 bases at V and 8 bases at J, with 13 bases in the middle. The CDR3 sequence: CASSPMSTDSPLHF. Written as DNA, the CDR3 is TGTGCCAGCAGCCCCATGAGTACGGATTCACCCCTCCACTTT.

This clone was observed a few times. The chain carries TRBV23-1 and TRBJ2-4; D may be TRBD2 (6 bases). TRBV23-1 is labeled an ORF, and its function is uncertain. Trimming removed 4 bases from V and 3 bases from J, with 13 bases in between. The CDR3 length is 15 residues. CDR3 region: CASSRFGLCKNIQYF. The CDR3 DNA reads TGCGCCAGCAGTCGATTCGGACTATGCAAAAACATTCAGTACTTC.

This clone was observed a single time. The gene calls are TRBV28 and TRBJ2-1; 12 bases align to TRBD2. V shed 5 bases and J 6 bases; nucleotides not matched to a gene: 8. Germline V gene data show CDR1 as MDHEN and CDR2 as SYDVKM. This CDR3 is 16 amino acids long. The CDR3 loop reads CASSPPLAGGRNEQFF. The CDR3, as DNA: TGTGCCAGCAGTCCGCCCCTAGCGGGGGGGCGCAATGAGCAGTTCTTC.